The 26 T cell receptor beta chains below come from one sample, sequenced in a study of T cell responses to AZD1222 COVID-19 vaccine. Sequencing used immunoSEQ multiplex PCR; TCRdb keeps in-frame clones, though not all of them. The repertoire includes some 99,000 clones, 88% of them detected once, and roughly 13% sits in the top ten. Specimen: peripheral blood, collected on day 0 of MenACWY control vaccination. The receptors derive from an adult in good health.

The genes are TRBV6-5 and TRBJ2-7; D possibly matches TRBD1 or TRBD2 (5 bases each). The CDR3 totals 13 residues. V was trimmed by 8 bases and J by 0 bases, leaving 11 bases between them. Germline values: CDR1 MNHEY, CDR2 SVGAGI. The CDR3 reads CASWGPLSYEQYF. CDR3 coding DNA: TGTGCCAGCTGGGGACCCCTCTCCTACGAGCAGTACTTC.

The chain combines TRBV6-1 with TRBJ1-2; TRBD1 is a possible D gene (6 bases). The CDR3 loop spans 15 amino acids. Germline V gives CDR1 MNHNS, CDR2 SASEGT. Trimming took 2 bases from V and 5 from J, leaving 15 bases between them. The CDR3 sequence is CASSEPGHRRYGYTF. CDR3 in DNA: TGTGCCAGCAGTGAACCGGGACATCGGCGGTATGGCTACACCTTC.

The genes are TRBV5-4 and TRBJ2-7; 11 nucleotides agree with TRBD1. V was pared by 4 bases and J by 6 bases, with 9 bases of the junction left unmatched. Looked up from germline, CDR1 is SGHNT and CDR2 is YYREEE (reference sequence). This CDR3 is 15 amino acids long. The CDR3: CASSPIRDRGSEQYF. The CDR3 DNA reads as TGTGCCAGCAGCCCAATCAGGGACAGGGGGAGCGAGCAGTACTTC.

The CDR3 loop is CASSTLEGSSYNEQFF. For the CDR3, the DNA is TGTGCCAGCAGCACTTTAGAAGGGAGCTCCTACAATGAGCAGTTCTTC. The chain carries TRBV5-6 and TRBJ2-7; TRBD2 might be the D (5 bases). The J call may be in error: the DNA end matches TRBJ2-1 better. The germline gives CDR1 SGHDT, CDR2 YYEEEE. The CDR3 is 16 residues long.

The chain employs TRBV29-1 and TRBJ2-1; TRBD1 might be the D (6 bases). CDR1 and CDR2 from the germline V gene are SQVTM and ANQGSEA. The CDR3 extends over 13 amino acids. The V end was cut by 7 bases, the J end by 10 bases, with 20 bases between. CDR3 region: CSAHGQREMEQFF. DNA for the CDR3: TGCAGCGCCCACGGACAGAGAGAGATGGAGCAGTTCTTC.

The chain has TRBV4-2 and TRBJ2-1; D is uncertain. The V end lost 4 bases, the J end lost 6 bases, and 13 bases lay between the germline ends. This CDR3 has 14 residues. The germline V gene encodes CDR1 LGHNA and CDR2 YNFKEQ. Here the CDR3 reads CASSPALGPNEQFF. CDR3 DNA sequence: TGTGCCAGCAGCCCTGCTTTAGGGCCCAATGAGCAGTTCTTC.

This clone has just one count. The V call is TRBV5-1, the J call TRBJ1-3; weak D call: TRBD1 (6 bases). Trimming took 0 bases from V and 2 from J, leaving 12 bases between them. The CDR3 runs to 16 residues. Germline V gene data show CDR1 as SGHRS and CDR2 as YFSETQ. The CDR3 bases are TGCGCCAGCAGCTTGGAATGGGGGCCCGCTGGAAACACCATATATTTT. It is translated as CASSLEWGPAGNTIYF.

The gene calls are TRBV7-3 and TRBJ2-1; the match to TRBD1 covers 7 bases. The J segment lost 8 bases and the V segment lost 1 base, leaving 14 bases of the junction unmatched. This CDR3 spans 17 amino acids. From germline, CDR1 is SGHTA and CDR2 FQGTGA. The CDR3 loop is CASSLNPTGYVEDEQFF. The CDR3 DNA reads TGTGCCAGCAGCTTAAACCCGACAGGGTATGTTGAGGATGAGCAGTTCTTC. The full variable domain, in which reference TRBV7-3 and TRBJ2-1 provide the parts outside the CDR3, is GAGVSQTPSNKVTEKGKYVELRCDPISGHTALYWYRQSLGQGPEFLIYFQGTGAADDSGLPNDRFFAVRPEGSVSTLKIQRTERGDSAVYLCASSLNPTGYVEDEQFFGPGTRLTVL.

J is TRBJ2-5 and V is TRBV28; D is possibly TRBD1 (6 bases). The CDR3 consists of 14 residues. Trimming removed 2 bases from V and 6 bases from J, with 13 bases in between. Germline assignment: CDR1 MDHEN and CDR2 SYDVKM. This chain's CDR3 is CASSLQGTMKTQYF. Written as DNA, the CDR3 is TGTGCCAGCAGTTTACAGGGGACAATGAAGACCCAGTACTTC.

The chain combines TRBV29-1 with TRBJ1-1; D is uncertain. This CDR3 region has 13 residues. The V gene lost 7 bases and the J gene lost 5 bases, with 17 bases spanning the gap. CDR1 and CDR2 (germline): SQVTM, ANQGSEA. The CDR3 DNA is TGCAGCGCGGGATACCAGGTGCGGACTGAAGCTTTCTTT. This sequence encodes CSAGYQVRTEAFF. Variable domain in full (rest from reference TRBV29-1 and TRBJ1-1): SAVISQKPSRDICQRGTSLTIQCQVDSQVTMMFWYRQQPGQSLTLIATANQGSEATYESGFVIDKFPISRPNLTFSTLTVSNMSPEDSSIYLCSAGYQVRTEAFFGQGTRLTVV.

V is TRBV4-1 and J is TRBJ2-1; TRBD1 matches at 7 bases. The CDR3 runs to 17 residues. Germline lookup yields CDR1 MGHRA and CDR2 YSYEKL. J gave up 4 bases and V 4 bases, and 13 bases lay outside the gene matches. The CDR3 loop reads CASSPTGAAGGYNEQFF. The CDR3 DNA is TGCGCCAGCAGCCCAACCGGCGCGGCAGGGGGTTACAATGAGCAGTTCTTC.

V gene TRBV4-3 combines with J gene TRBJ1-1; D not resolved. From germline, CDR1 is LGHNA and CDR2 YSLEER. This CDR3 has 16 amino acids. V lost 0 bases and J 0 bases, leaving 11 bases between the germline ends. This CDR3 reads CASSQDHSTLNTEAFF. The CDR3, as DNA: TGCGCCAGCAGCCAAGATCACAGCACTCTGAACACTGAAGCTTTCTTT.

The rearrangement uses TRBV30 and TRBJ1-2, with no clear D. The ends were cut back, 0 bases at V and 8 bases at J, with 22 bases in the middle. This CDR3 spans 16 amino acids. Germline V gene lookup returns CDR1 GTSNPN and CDR2 SVGIG (reference sequence). The chain's CDR3 is CAWSVVDSGSRPGYTF. The CDR3, as DNA: TGTGCCTGGAGTGTAGTGGATTCGGGCTCACGCCCCGGCTACACCTTC.

The chain combines TRBV4-1 with TRBJ1-2, with D perhaps matching TRBD1 (6 bases). The germline V and J ends were trimmed by 3 bases and 0 bases, with 14 bases remaining between them. Germline V gene sequence: CDR1 MGHRA, CDR2 YSYEKL. The CDR3 spans 16 residues. For the CDR3, the DNA is TGCGCCAGCAGCCAGGCGAGGACAGAAGCTAACTATGGCTACACCTTC. Translation gives CASSQARTEANYGYTF.

This chain connects TRBV5-5 to TRBJ2-7; 7 bases match TRBD1. Germline V gene sequence: CDR1 SGHKS, CDR2 YYEKEE (reference sequence). The CDR3 sequence is 15 residues long. J was trimmed by 9 bases and V by 4 bases; bases with no gene match: 16. CDR3 DNA: TGTGCCAGCAGCCCCGGACGGACAGGACCTACGAGGCAGTACTTC. Its translation: CASSPGRTGPTRQYF.

V is TRBV6-5 and J is TRBJ1-5, with 7 positions matching TRBD1. Germline CDR1 is MNHEY and CDR2 is SVGAGI. The V and J ends lost 5 bases and 8 bases, in that order; junction bases with no gene match: 6. CDR3 size: 13 residues. CDR3 nucleotides: TGTGCCAGCAGTCGAGGGGGCGTGGAGCCCCAGCATTTT. It specifies CASSRGGVEPQHF.

V usage is TRBV7-8 and J usage is TRBJ1-1; D remains unclear. From germline, CDR1 is SGHVS and CDR2 FQNEAQ. Trimming stripped 1 base from V and 4 bases from J, with 10 bases between. The CDR3 contains 14 residues. The DNA for the CDR3 is TGTGCCAGCAGCTTAGGCTCTGGTGCCACTGAAGCTTTCTTT. Translating it yields CASSLGSGATEAFF.

The chain employs TRBV10-3 and TRBJ2-5; D unresolved. This CDR3 region has 14 residues. Trimming removed 4 bases from V and 2 bases from J, with 11 bases in between. Germline assignment: CDR1 ENHRY and CDR2 SYGVKD. The DNA of the CDR3 is TGTGCCATCAGTGGAACTGGTTATCAAGAGACCCAGTACTTC. It is translated as CAISGTGYQETQYF.

This clone has a single count. This chain connects TRBV7-2 to TRBJ2-6; unclear D gene. Looked up from germline, CDR1 is SGHTA and CDR2 is FQGNSA. V lost 1 base, J lost 0 bases, and 7 bases lay in between. The CDR3 runs 16 residues. The CDR3 protein is CASSLGQASGANVLTF. The CDR3, as DNA: TGTGCCAGCAGCTTAGGACAAGCCTCTGGGGCCAACGTCCTGACTTTC.

The V and J genes are TRBV12-3 or TRBV12-4 and TRBJ1-3; D gene ambiguous. Trimming removed 7 bases at V and 4 bases at J, with 2 bases between. The CDR3 has 10 amino acids. The CDR3 DNA sequence: TGTGCCAGCAACGGAAACACCATATATTTT. This gives the protein CASNGNTIYF.

J is TRBJ2-1 and V is TRBV11-3; 7 nucleotides match TRBD1. The germline V gene has CDR1 SGHNT and CDR2 YENEEA. This CDR3 is built from 16 residues. J gave up 4 bases and V 6 bases, and 12 bases lay outside the gene matches. CDR3 bases: TGTGCCAGCAGTTTATCCGGCACAGGGGCTTACAATGAGCAGTTCTTC. It specifies CASSLSGTGAYNEQFF.

The V and J genes are TRBV9 and TRBJ1-4, with a weak D call TRBD1 (6 bases). V was cut by 0 bases and J by 3 bases, with 12 bases left in between. This CDR3 is 16 amino acids long. The germline V gene has CDR1 SGDLS and CDR2 YYNGEE. In DNA, the CDR3 is TGTGCCAGCAGCGTAGCAGTGGGGGCGGCTAATGAAAAACTGTTTTTT. This gives the protein CASSVAVGAANEKLFF.

This sequence joins TRBV6-2 or TRBV6-3 and TRBJ2-5; a possible D gene is TRBD2 (5 bases). V dropped 3 bases and J dropped 1 base, with 27 bases sitting between them. The CDR3 is made up of 20 amino acids. The V gene's germline CDR1 is MNHEY and CDR2 SVGEGT. The CDR3 region has the DNA TGTGCCAGCAGTTATCGTCCTCCGGTCGGAAGCGGAACTCCCCAAGAGACCCAGTACTTC. It encodes CASSYRPPVGSGTPQETQYF.

DNA for the CDR3: TGTGCCAGCAGCCCACCGGGACTAGCTGTTCGCAATGAGCAGTTCTTC. Its translation: CASSPPGLAVRNEQFF. V gene TRBV7-2 combines with J gene TRBJ2-1; 9 bases line up with TRBD2. From germline, CDR1 is SGHTA and CDR2 FQGNSA. The CDR3 covers 16 residues. J lost 6 bases, V lost 5 bases, and 11 bases had no gene match.

This CDR3 reads CASTYRGGETQYF. Here the CDR3 DNA reads TGTGCCAGCACCTACAGGGGAGGAGAGACCCAGTACTTC. The genes are TRBV25-1 and TRBJ2-5; maybe TRBD1 (7 bases). The ends were cut back, 7 bases at V and 4 bases at J, with 13 bases in the middle. Looked up from germline, CDR1 is MGHDK and CDR2 is SYGVNS. The CDR3 totals 13 residues.

This sequence joins TRBV6-5 and TRBJ1-2, with D possibly being TRBD1 (5 bases). CDR3 size: 13 residues. Trimming shortened V by 10 bases and J by 5 bases, and 17 bases separated the two germline ends. CDR1 is MNHEY and CDR2 is SVGAGI in the germline V gene. CDR3 sequence (DNA): TGTGCCACCATTAGGGGAGAGGATTATGGCTACACCTTC. Amino acids: CATIRGEDYGYTF.